This T cell receptor beta chain was sequenced in a study of sequential checkpoint blockade in melanoma. Described treatment: randomized to nivolumab then ipilimumab (arm A) or the reverse (arm B). The CDR3 is 13 residues long. V lost 4 bases, J lost 0 bases, and 7 bases lay in between. Germline CDR1 and CDR2: SGHRS and YFSETQ. The assay was immunoSEQ multiplex PCR, and TCRdb's table has in-frame clones only and misses some. Of approximately 11,000 clones listed, about 80% are singletons. V is TRBV5-1 and J is TRBJ1-1; D not certain. The sequence derives from a human donor with melanoma. The sequenced sample was CD8+ T cells sorted from blood (inferred from file names), obtained from a patient given nivolumab and ipilimumab in sequence. CDR3: CASSTVMNTEAFF. CDR3 in DNA: TGCGCCAGCAGCACAGTAATGAACACTGAAGCTTTCTTT.